These 17 T cell receptor beta chains were sequenced from one sample in a study of identical twins. TCRdb re-called the 5' RACE reads through MiXCR, storing one row per CDR3 protein. In the table there are 410,000 or so distinct CDR3 sequences, about a fifth of which are singletons. Sequenced sample: naive T cells sorted from blood. The source of these receptors is a man between 45 and 60 years old in good health.

This clonotype came up a few times. This chain uses TRBV6-5 with TRBJ2-7; the match to TRBD1 covers 10 bases. CDR3 length: 15 residues. With 2 bases clipped from V and 1 base from J, the junction kept 2 bases outside the gene matches. Looked up from germline, CDR1 is MNHEY and CDR2 is SVGAGI. DNA for the CDR3: TGTGCCAGCAGTTACGGACAGGGGGTATCCTACGAGCAGTACTTC. Amino acid sequence: CASSYGQGVSYEQYF.

The sample holds a few counts of this clonotype. V and J are TRBV4-1 and TRBJ2-1; 8 bases line up with TRBD2. The J segment lost 4 bases and the V segment lost 2 bases, leaving 7 bases of the junction unmatched. CDR1 is MGHRA and CDR2 is YSYEKL in the germline V gene. There are 16 residues in the CDR3. The CDR3 region is CASSQWTSSQYNEQFF. The CDR3 DNA reads TGCGCCAGCAGCCAATGGACTAGCTCCCAATACAATGAGCAGTTCTTC.

This clonotype was seen a few times. The chain carries TRBV12-3 or TRBV12-4 and TRBJ2-1; either TRBD1 or TRBD2 may supply D (7 bases each). Trimming left V 6 bases short and J 4 bases short, with 16 bases between. The CDR3 is 15 amino acids. CDR3 in amino acids: CASSRGEGAYNEQFF. The CDR3, as DNA: TGTGCCAGCAGCCGAGGGGAGGGGGCGTACAATGAGCAGTTCTTC.

The chain combines TRBV20-1 with TRBJ2-1; the match to TRBD2 covers 9 bases. The V and J ends lost 6 bases and 10 bases, in that order; junction bases with no gene match: 13. The CDR3 is 14 residues long. Germline assignment: CDR1 DFQATT and CDR2 SNEGSKA (reference sequence). CDR3 DNA sequence: TGCAGTGCAACGCGGCGACTAGCGGTCGGGGAGCAGTTCTTC. Translating gives CSATRRLAVGEQFF.

This clonotype turned up a few times. V gene TRBV20-1 combines with J gene TRBJ1-1, with TRBD1 as a possible D gene (5 bases). V was trimmed by 5 bases and J by 5 bases, leaving 21 bases between them. This CDR3 region has 15 residues. Germline V gives CDR1 DFQATT, CDR2 SNEGSKA (reference sequence). The CDR3 DNA follows: TGCAGTGCTTCAACCCAACGGCAGGGAGGTACTGAAGCTTTCTTT. The encoded protein is CSASTQRQGGTEAFF.

The chain employs TRBV4-3 and TRBJ2-5; 7 bases line up with TRBD1. CDR3 size: 17 residues. CDR1 and CDR2 (germline): LGHNA, YSLEER. Losses at the gene ends were 0 bases for V and 1 base for J; bases not matched to a gene: 8. The CDR3 DNA reads as TGCGCCAGCAGCCAAGAAAAGGGGGCCCCCTTCCAAGAGACCCAGTACTTC. Its protein is CASSQEKGAPFQETQYF.

This clonotype was observed many times. The rearrangement uses TRBV5-1 and TRBJ2-2; 8 bases are shared with TRBD2. CDR3 size: 15 residues. CDR1 and CDR2 (germline): SGHRS, YFSETQ. The junction had 5 bases not matched to a gene; V was cut back by 1 base and J by 6 bases. DNA of the CDR3: TGCGCCAGCAGCTTGATGCGGGAGGCCGCCGGGGAGCTGTTTTTT. It codes for CASSLMREAAGELFF.

This clonotype was recorded many times. The gene calls are TRBV20-1 and TRBJ2-1; 12 nucleotides line up with TRBD2. Trimming took 6 bases from V and 2 from J; bases not matched to a gene: 2. This CDR3 has 14 residues. The germline V gene has CDR1 DFQATT and CDR2 SNEGSKA (reference sequence). The CDR3 loop is CSARTSGAYNEQFF. CDR3 nucleotide sequence: TGCAGTGCCCGGACTAGCGGGGCCTACAATGAGCAGTTCTTC.

At least ten counts were recorded for this clonotype. The V gene is TRBV5-1, the J gene TRBJ2-2; no clear D gene. Germline V gene sequence: CDR1 SGHRS, CDR2 YFSETQ. The V end was cut by 4 bases, the J end by 3 bases, with 10 bases between. The CDR3 extends over 14 amino acids. CDR3 bases: TGCGCCAGCAGCATAAGTCAGGACACCGGGGAGCTGTTTTTT. It specifies CASSISQDTGELFF.

This clonotype was picked up a small number of times. The chain links TRBV28 to TRBJ1-2; D possibly corresponds to TRBD1 (6 bases). The germline V and J ends were trimmed by 7 bases and 2 bases, with 20 bases remaining between them. CDR1 and CDR2 from the germline V gene are MDHEN and SYDVKM. The CDR3 extends over 16 amino acids. Here the CDR3 reads CASTLILGGRNYGYTF. The CDR3 nucleotides read TGTGCCAGCACCCTTATCCTTGGGGGCAGAAACTATGGCTACACCTTC.

The chain uses TRBV4-1 and TRBJ2-1; D is uncertain. The germline V gene has CDR1 MGHRA and CDR2 YSYEKL. Trimming cost V 0 bases and J 4 bases, with 16 bases left between them. The CDR3 runs to 17 residues. CDR3 protein: CASSQEWKSFFYNEQFF. The CDR3 DNA reads TGCGCCAGCAGCCAAGAATGGAAGTCATTTTTTTACAATGAGCAGTTCTTC.

This clonotype was recorded at least ten times. The chain recombines TRBV9 with TRBJ1-1, with TRBD1 identical over 8 bases. This CDR3 has 15 residues. Germline CDR1 SGDLS, CDR2 YYNGEE. Trimming removed 2 bases from V and 1 base from J; junction bases left unmatched: 4. For the CDR3, the DNA is TGTGCCAGCAGCGTTTTCGGACAGGGGAACACTGAAGCTTTCTTT. Protein: CASSVFGQGNTEAFF.

This clonotype was seen a handful of times. This chain uses TRBV15 with TRBJ2-4; 8 bases line up with TRBD1. Germline CDR1 and CDR2: LNHNV and YYDKDF (reference sequence). V was clipped by 0 bases and J by 3 bases; unmatched bases: 4. The CDR3 totals 16 residues. CDR3 residues: CATSRDMGTGKNIQYF. The CDR3 nucleotides read TGTGCCACCAGCAGAGATATGGGGACAGGCAAAAACATTCAGTACTTC.

The rearrangement uses TRBV6-2 or TRBV6-3 and TRBJ2-2; 10 positions match TRBD2. After removal of 8 bases from V and 8 bases from J, the junction contained 14 bases not matched to a gene. The CDR3 length is 16 residues. CDR1 is MNHEY, CDR2 SVGEGT, per germline. The CDR3 region has the DNA TGTGCCAGCTGTCTAGCGGGAGAGATACCACCTGGGGAGCTGTTTTTT. It specifies CASCLAGEIPPGELFF.

The rearrangement uses TRBV2 and TRBJ2-2, with 10 positions matching TRBD2. V lost 6 bases to trimming and J lost 1 base; unmatched junction nucleotides: 2. CDR3 length: 15 amino acids. Germline CDR1 is SNHLY and CDR2 is FYNNEI. The CDR3 is CASSGLAENTGELFF. The CDR3 nucleotides are TGTGCCAGCAGCGGACTAGCGGAGAACACCGGGGAGCTGTTTTTT.

This clonotype was counted at least ten times. V is TRBV27 and J is TRBJ2-7; D is undetermined. Germline assignment: CDR1 MNHEY and CDR2 SMNVEV (reference sequence). Trimming pared 5 bases from V and 0 bases from J, leaving 11 bases between. This CDR3 is built from 14 residues. CDR3 amino acids: CASSRFPLSYEQYF. As DNA, the CDR3 is TGTGCCAGCAGTCGGTTTCCCCTCTCCTACGAGCAGTACTTC.

This clonotype occurred a few times. The V call is TRBV7-9, the J call TRBJ1-1, with D maybe TRBD1 (6 bases). CDR3 size: 15 residues. Germline lookup yields CDR1 SEHNR and CDR2 FQNEAQ (reference sequence). V dropped 3 bases and J dropped 6 bases, with 17 bases sitting between them. This CDR3 is CASSFPRGVVSEAFF. The CDR3 nucleotides read TGTGCCAGCAGCTTTCCAAGGGGGGTTGTGTCTGAAGCTTTCTTT.